Below are 30 T cell receptor beta chains sequenced from a single sample in a study of a mutant IDH1 vaccine in newly diagnosed glioma. Here immunoSEQ multiplex PCR was the method, and the copy in TCRdb shows in-frame clones only, minus some. The sample records 40,000 to 60,000 clones, roughly 73% being singletons. Antigens of these TCRs are unknown. Time point described: week 5, during vaccination. Mutant IDH1 20-mer peptide, at 300 ug, made up each vaccine dose, with topical imiquimod. Here the sequenced sample was PBMCs, taken from a glioma patient whose treatment included an IDH1 peptide vaccine. The receptors here all came from a woman aged 40 to 50 with glioma.

The V and J genes are TRBV21-1 and TRBJ1-3; TRBD1, as called in the table, went unchecked against the DNA. TRBV21-1 has pseudogene status. The CDR3 covers 19 residues. The CDR3, as DNA: TGTGCCAGCAGCCAGAGGCAGGGGGCCCCAGTAGATTGTGGAAACACCATATATTTT. This translates into CASSQRQGAPVDCGNTIYF.

V is TRBV19 and J is TRBJ1-1, with D possibly being TRBD1 (6 bases). Germline V gives CDR1 LNHDA, CDR2 SQIVND (reference sequence). There are 14 residues in the CDR3. V lost 5 bases to trimming and J lost 5 bases, with 15 bases between them. The CDR3 sequence is CASSPGAMETEAFF. In DNA form, the CDR3 reads TGTGCCAGTAGTCCGGGGGCTATGGAAACTGAAGCTTTCTTT.

In its sample, this clone was seen a few times. The genes are TRBV14 and TRBJ1-2; no clear D gene. Germline loops: CDR1 SGHDN, CDR2 FVKESK. The ends were cut back, 0 bases at V and 10 bases at J, with 12 bases in the middle. CDR3 length equals 13 residues. This chain's CDR3 is CASSQDLGSPYTF. CDR3 in DNA: TGTGCCAGCAGCCAAGATCTAGGCAGTCCCTACACCTTC.

The rearrangement joins TRBV5-8 to TRBJ1-2; TRBD1 matches 8 bases. Per the germline V gene, CDR1 is SGHTS and CDR2 is YDEGEE. This CDR3 is 15 amino acids long. Trimming at V came to 3 bases and at J to 8 bases, leaving 12 bases not matched to a gene. The CDR3 reads CASSYTTQGARGYTF. The DNA of the CDR3 is TGTGCCAGCAGCTATACCACCCAGGGGGCTAGAGGCTACACCTTC.

V and J are TRBV7-9 and TRBJ1-2; D is possibly TRBD1 (5 bases). V lost 1 base to trimming and J lost 8 bases, with 8 bases between them. The length of the CDR3 is 12 residues. From germline, CDR1 is SEHNR and CDR2 FQNEAQ (reference sequence). CDR3 DNA: TGTGCCAGCAGCTTAGGTGGGGACGGCTACACCTTC. Protein product: CASSLGGDGYTF.

The chain recombines TRBV5-1 with TRBJ1-1; possible D gene TRBD1, 6 bases. The CDR3 sequence is 14 residues long. Trimming removed 0 bases from V and 4 bases from J, with 10 bases in between. The germline gives CDR1 SGHRS, CDR2 YFSETQ. CDR3 loop: CASSLAGGGTEAFF. The CDR3 DNA is TGCGCCAGCAGCTTGGCGGGGGGCGGCACTGAAGCTTTCTTT.

V is TRBV9 and J is TRBJ2-7, with D perhaps TRBD2 (6 bases). Trimming removed 3 bases at V and 4 bases at J, with 14 bases between. The germline V gene encodes CDR1 SGDLS and CDR2 YYNGEE. There are 14 residues in the CDR3. The CDR3 is CASSELPAGYEQYF. CDR3 nucleotides: TGTGCCAGCAGCGAGCTCCCGGCGGGGTACGAGCAGTACTTC. Complete variable domain (other parts from reference TRBV9 and TRBJ2-7): DSGVTQTPKHLITATGQRVTLRCSPRSGDLSVYWYQQSLDQGLQFLIQYYNGEERAKGNILERFSAQQFPDLHSELNLSSLELGDSALYFCASSELPAGYEQYFGPGTRLTVT.

In this sample, this clone turned up a few times. This rearrangement joins TRBV5-1 to TRBJ1-1; D gene unclear. V lost 0 bases to trimming and J lost 1 base, with 4 bases between them. The CDR3 is 13 residues long. Per germline, CDR1 SGHRS and CDR2 YFSETQ. CDR3 region: CASSLEGNTEAFF. The CDR3 DNA reads TGCGCCAGCAGCTTGGAAGGGAACACTGAAGCTTTCTTT.

The chain carries TRBV10-3 and TRBJ2-6; no reliable D call. The germline V gene encodes CDR1 ENHRY and CDR2 SYGVKD. V gave up 2 bases and J gave up 5 bases, with 19 bases separating them. The length of the CDR3 is 18 residues. The CDR3 coding sequence is TGTGCCATCAGTGAGGGACCTAACGCGGACGGCTGGGCCAACGTCCTGACTTTC. Amino acid sequence: CAISEGPNADGWANVLTF.

In its sample, this clone was seen once. The rearrangement joins TRBV5-5 to TRBJ1-2; TRBD1 might be the D (5 bases). Per the germline V gene, CDR1 is SGHKS and CDR2 is YYEKEE (reference sequence). Deletions cut 2 bases from V and 3 bases from J, with 14 bases between. The CDR3 loop spans 15 amino acids. DNA of the CDR3: TGTGCCAGCAGCTTCGCCCCGGGACCCGACTATGGCTACACCTTC. Its translation is CASSFAPGPDYGYTF.

The gene calls are TRBV7-2 and TRBJ2-7, with 11 nucleotides matching TRBD2. V shed 5 bases and J 6 bases; nucleotides not matched to a gene: 9. The CDR3 sequence is 15 residues long. Germline values: CDR1 SGHTA, CDR2 FQGNSA. CDR3 DNA sequence: TGTGCCAGCAGCGACCTAGCGGGGGGCTACTCCGAGCAGTACTTC. Protein product: CASSDLAGGYSEQYF. The full variable domain, with the rest looked up from reference TRBV7-2 and TRBJ2-7, is GAGVSQSPSNKVTEKGKDVELRCDPISGHTALYWYRQSLGQGLEFLIYFQGNSAPDKSGLPSDRFSAERTGGSVSTLTIQRTQQEDSAVYLCASSDLAGGYSEQYFGPGTRLTVT.

This chain connects TRBV11-2 to TRBJ1-2; 7 bases align to TRBD1. Trimming removed 1 base from V and 2 bases from J; junction bases left unmatched: 13. CDR3 length: 18 residues. Looked up from germline, CDR1 is SGHAT and CDR2 is FQNNGV. DNA for the CDR3: TGTGCCAGCAGCTTAGCGGGGGACAGACGAGGGTCCAACTATGGCTACACCTTC. It is translated as CASSLAGDRRGSNYGYTF.

This clone is a singleton in its sample. The V and J genes are TRBV29-1 and TRBJ1-1; possibly TRBD1 for D (5 bases). CDR1 SQVTM and CDR2 ANQGSEA come from the germline V gene. The CDR3 is made up of 15 amino acids. V shed 4 bases and J shed 2 bases, with 17 bases lying between them. The CDR3 loop is CSVAPLAGPNTEAFF. The CDR3 DNA reads as TGCAGCGTTGCTCCTCTTGCGGGGCCAAACACTGAAGCTTTCTTT.

V and J are TRBV11-2 and TRBJ2-7; TRBD2 matches 8 bases. The CDR3 contains 15 residues. Germline loops: CDR1 SGHAT, CDR2 FQNNGV. V lost 5 bases, J lost 2 bases, and 8 bases stayed unmatched. In nucleotides, the CDR3 is TGTGCCAGCAGCACTCAAACGGGGGGGCCCTACGAGCAGTACTTC. Translated: CASSTQTGGPYEQYF.

This clone was seen only a few times. V is TRBV6-5 and J is TRBJ1-2; 8 bases fit TRBD1. The trim removed 6 bases at V and 5 bases at J, leaving 5 bases unmatched. CDR1 is MNHEY, CDR2 SVGAGI, per germline. CDR3 length: 13 residues. The CDR3 protein is CASSPQGEYGYTF. In DNA, the CDR3 is TGTGCCAGCAGCCCACAGGGGGAATATGGCTACACCTTC.

The chain uses TRBV7-9 and TRBJ1-5; D not certain. V lost 4 bases, J lost 1 base, and 8 bases lay in between. Germline V lookup: CDR1 SEHNR, CDR2 FQNEAQ (reference sequence). This CDR3 is 14 amino acids long. The CDR3 region is CASSSYGSNQPQHF. CDR3 nucleotides: TGTGCCAGCAGCTCCTACGGAAGCAATCAGCCCCAGCATTTT.

The chain combines TRBV2 with TRBJ1-3, with TRBD1 identical over 8 bases. After removal of 8 bases from V and 0 bases from J, the junction contained 3 bases not matched to a gene. Germline V gives CDR1 SNHLY, CDR2 FYNNEI. The CDR3 is 14 residues long. The CDR3 sequence: CASRTGNSGNTIYF. The CDR3 DNA sequence: TGTGCCAGCCGGACAGGGAACTCTGGAAACACCATATATTTT.

The gene calls are TRBV5-1 and TRBJ2-3; 7 positions match TRBD2. Trimming cost V 3 bases and J 0 bases; bases outside gene matches: 7. Per the germline V gene, CDR1 is SGHRS and CDR2 is YFSETQ. The CDR3 totals 16 residues. In nucleotides, the CDR3 is TGCGCCAGCAGCTCAAGTCTAGCGGCTAGCACAGATACGCAGTATTTT. It yields the protein CASSSSLAASTDTQYF.

This sequence joins TRBV27 and TRBJ2-7; 10 nucleotides match TRBD1. The CDR3 spans 15 residues. The germline CDR1 and CDR2 sequences are MNHEY and SMNVEV (reference sequence). Losses at the gene ends were 4 bases for V and 4 bases for J; bases not matched to a gene: 7. The CDR3 nucleotides are TGTGCCAGCAGTTGGGGACAGGGGCTTCCTTACGAGCAGTACTTC. Translating gives CASSWGQGLPYEQYF.

V usage is TRBV10-3 and J usage is TRBJ2-3; D remains ambiguous. V lost 3 bases, J lost 1 base, and 11 bases lay in between. This CDR3 contains 15 residues. CDR1 is ENHRY and CDR2 is SYGVKD in the germline V gene. CDR3 bases: TGTGCCATCAGTGACCGGCCCCCGGGCACAGATACGCAGTATTTT. It is translated as CAISDRPPGTDTQYF.

The gene calls are TRBV2 and TRBJ2-5; D is unresolved. Per the germline V gene, CDR1 is SNHLY and CDR2 is FYNNEI. Trimming cost V 2 bases and J 9 bases, with 13 bases left between them. CDR3 length: 13 amino acids. CDR3 DNA: TGTGCCAGCAGTGAAATGGGTAACGGTGCCCAGTACTTC. This translates into CASSEMGNGAQYF.

V usage is TRBV10-3 and J usage is TRBJ2-5; D is undetermined. V lost 4 bases and J 5 bases, leaving 11 bases between the germline ends. The CDR3 length is 13 residues. CDR1 and CDR2 (germline): ENHRY, SYGVKD. CDR3 loop: CAISARPRETQYF. The CDR3 nucleotides read TGTGCCATCAGTGCTAGGCCTAGGGAGACCCAGTACTTC.

The chain has TRBV29-1 and TRBJ1-6; 7 positions match TRBD1. The CDR3 contains 14 residues. The germline V gene encodes CDR1 SQVTM and CDR2 ANQGSEA. V was pared by 7 bases and J by 4 bases, with 7 bases of the junction left unmatched. This chain's CDR3 is CSAGTDLYNSPLHF. CDR3 nucleotides: TGCAGCGCCGGGACAGACCTTTATAATTCACCCCTCCACTTT.

The chain has TRBV9 and TRBJ2-2; the D call may be TRBD1 or TRBD2 (6 bases each). V dropped 4 bases and J dropped 1 base, with 11 bases sitting between them. CDR1 SGDLS and CDR2 YYNGEE come from the germline V gene. The CDR3 is 15 amino acids. CDR3 sequence (DNA): TGTGCCAGCAGCAGAGGGGGGAGGAACACCGGGGAGCTGTTTTTT. Its translation: CASSRGGRNTGELFF.

The chain employs TRBV6-6 and TRBJ2-6; D possibly matches TRBD1 or TRBD2 (5 bases each). This CDR3 is 16 amino acids long. Trimming took off 0 bases at V and 4 bases at J, with 10 bases between the two ends. From germline, CDR1 is MNHNY and CDR2 SVGAGI (reference sequence). The CDR3 DNA reads as TGTGCCAGCAGTTACTCGAGGGGAGCAGGGGCCAACGTCCTGACTTTC. This encodes CASSYSRGAGANVLTF.

This clone was counted a few times. The conserved phenylalanine or tryptophan is not found at the CDR3 terminus, so this likely reflects a read error. The chain has TRBV7-9 and TRBJ2-7, with D possibly being TRBD1 (6 bases). Germline assignment: CDR1 SEHNR and CDR2 FQNEAQ (reference sequence). CDR3 size: 13 residues. Deletions cut 6 bases from V and 5 bases from J, with 14 bases between. CDR3 loop: CASSPRQADEQYS. DNA for the CDR3: TGTGCCAGCAGTCCCAGACAGGCCGACGAGCAGTACTCC.

This clone was counted between two and nine times. J is TRBJ1-1 and V is TRBV19, with 7 bases aligning to TRBD1. The J segment lost 0 bases and the V segment lost 5 bases, leaving 3 bases of the junction unmatched. This CDR3 has 14 amino acids. CDR1 and CDR2 from the germline V gene are LNHDA and SQIVND (reference sequence). The DNA of the CDR3 is TGTGCCAGTAGTGACAGGGCTATGAACACTGAAGCTTTCTTT. This sequence encodes CASSDRAMNTEAFF.

The chain combines TRBV5-1 with TRBJ2-2, with a possible D match to TRBD2 (6 bases). The CDR3 has 15 residues. Germline lookup yields CDR1 SGHRS and CDR2 YFSETQ. V lost 2 bases to trimming and J lost 0 bases, with 8 bases between them. CDR3 residues: CASSFTGANTGELFF. The CDR3 DNA reads as TGCGCCAGCAGCTTCACGGGGGCGAACACCGGGGAGCTGTTTTTT.

The chain recombines TRBV5-1 with TRBJ2-5, with 10 bases lining up with TRBD1. V gave up 0 bases and J gave up 4 bases; unmatched junction bases: 6. CDR1 and CDR2 from the germline V gene are SGHRS and YFSETQ. The CDR3 is 16 residues long. This CDR3 reads CASSLGFGTGAETQYF. The CDR3 region has the DNA TGCGCCAGCAGCTTGGGATTCGGGACAGGGGCAGAGACCCAGTACTTC.

The J gene is TRBJ2-1, the V gene TRBV29-1, with TRBD1 identical over 9 bases. The CDR3 has 14 residues. Unmatched junction bases numbered 6, after V lost 5 bases and J lost 4 bases. Germline values: CDR1 SQVTM, CDR2 ANQGSEA. The CDR3 nucleotides are TGCAGCGTTCCGGACAGGGGAGGATACAATGAGCAGTTCTTC. Translation: CSVPDRGGYNEQFF.